This T cell receptor (beta chain) was obtained from a study of blood T cell repertoires in COVID-19. On the study more broadly: Collection of acute and convalescent COVID-19 samples took place in the United States, Italy and Spain. Sample material is recorded as cDNA or gDNA derived from T cells, B-cell-depleted T cells, or PBMCs.

Authors' processing steps: Amplification from reference gene primers served as the basis for estimated nucleated cell counts. The repertoire was sequenced with immunoSEQ multiplex PCR; TCRdb's copy has only in-frame clones and lacks some. That table gives V, J and clone size, and the DNA gave D and trimming. Of 200,000 to 300,000 clones in the sample, more than 85% were seen once. V was clipped by 0 bases and J by 6 bases, with 10 bases between them. Germline loops: CDR1 SGHRS, CDR2 YFSETQ. The CDR3 contains 13 residues. The sequenced sample was peripheral blood. This TCR was recovered from a woman between 65 and 79 years old with active or convalescent COVID-19. J is TRBJ2-7 and V is TRBV5-1; D gene unclear. The chain's CDR3 is CASSLGTLSEQYF. The CDR3 nucleotides read TGCGCCAGCAGCTTGGGTACTCTTTCCGAGCAGTACTTC.